What follows are 6 T cell receptor beta chains derived from one specimen sequenced in a study of blood T cell repertoires in COVID-19. Repertoires were generated with immunoSEQ multiplex PCR, while TCRdb's copy carries only in-frame clones and drops some. The sample comprises 200,000 or so clones, roughly 80% of which are singletons, and 1.3% rests with the top ten. Sequenced material: PBMCs or T cells enriched from blood (not recorded which). The receptors here all came from a woman in her thirties or forties with acute COVID-19.

The table lists this clone with a few counts. The rearrangement links TRBV11-2 to TRBJ2-2; 7 bases line up with TRBD2. V dropped 0 bases and J dropped 4; count of bases not matched to a gene: 2. This CDR3 has 15 residues. Germline loops: CDR1 SGHAT, CDR2 FQNNGV. As DNA, the CDR3 is TGTGCCAGCAGCTTAGAAGCTAGCGGCACCGGGGAGCTGTTTTTT. Amino acid sequence: CASSLEASGTGELFF.

The chain recombines TRBV12-5 with TRBJ1-1, with 7 bases aligning to TRBD1. Trimming at V came to 11 bases and at J to 4 bases, leaving 10 bases not matched to a gene. The germline gives CDR1 LGHNT, CDR2 FRNRAP. This CDR3 contains 13 residues. The CDR3 DNA sequence: TGTGCTGGCCCTGACAGGGCGGCCACTGAAGCTTTCTTT. Translating gives CAGPDRAATEAFF.

This rearrangement joins TRBV2 to TRBJ2-7; D is unclear. Germline loops: CDR1 SNHLY, CDR2 FYNNEI. This CDR3 spans 11 amino acids. Trimming pared 4 bases from V and 6 bases from J, leaving 7 bases between. DNA of the CDR3: TGTGCCAGCAGTGGTTATCTCGAGCAGTACTTC. Translating gives CASSGYLEQYF.

This clone has more than one count but fewer than ten. The chain has TRBV5-1 and TRBJ2-7, with 14 bases that match TRBD2. Unmatched junction bases numbered 7, after V lost 0 bases and J lost 5 bases. The CDR3 spans 17 residues. CDR1 and CDR2 from the germline V gene are SGHRS and YFSETQ. CDR3 nucleotides: TGCGCCAGCAGCTTGGAATCCGGGACTAGCGGGAGAAACGAGCAGTACTTC. It codes for CASSLESGTSGRNEQYF.

CDR3 sequence reads: CASSQGTSGTGELFF. CDR3 DNA: TGCGCCAGCAGCCAGGGGACTAGCGGGACCGGGGAGCTGTTTTTT. This chain joins TRBV5-1 and TRBJ2-2; the match to TRBD2 covers 12 bases. Germline assignment: CDR1 SGHRS and CDR2 YFSETQ. Trimming took 4 bases from V and 5 from J; bases not matched to a gene: 3. The CDR3 is 15 residues long.

The chain employs TRBV28 and TRBJ2-2; the D gene is possibly TRBD1 (5 bases). Germline CDR1 reads MDHEN; CDR2 reads SYDVKM. V lost 3 bases, J lost 6 bases, and 17 bases lay in between. The CDR3 extends over 16 amino acids. CDR3 bases: TGTGCCAGCAGTTTCCTTTCTAGGGGAACGTCCGGGGAGCTGTTTTTT. Translation: CASSFLSRGTSGELFF.